Below, 27 T cell receptor beta chains from the same sample are listed, as sequenced in a study of T-cell memory formation after mild COVID-19 (dated by TCRdb to the early 2020s). Library creation used 5' RACE. The sample was run on an Illumina NovaSeq 6000. TCRdb reworked the public reads: Q25 trimming with fastp, MiXCR clone assembly, productive beta chains retained. Rows are unified per CDR3 protein, each entry keeping the most common DNA and genes. The sample records about 350,000 distinct CDR3 sequences, roughly 13% of which are singletons. The ten most abundant clones make up 22% of the sample. Sample: PBMCs or a T cell subset sorted from them (not recorded which). These receptor sequences come from a man younger than 30 who had mild COVID-19 (a few samples of this study predate the infection). The sample titles of this study are shuffled in the database, so cell type and time point are left out; the donor was told from shared clones.

This clonotype was counted many times. The chain employs TRBV5-1 and TRBJ2-3, with D hard to call. V lost 0 bases and J lost 0, with 14 bases in between. The CDR3 spans 17 residues. The germline V gene has CDR1 SGHRS and CDR2 YFSETQ. CDR3 loop: CASSLGRGGSSTDTQYF. As DNA, the CDR3 is TGCGCCAGCAGCTTGGGTCGCGGCGGTTCTAGCACAGATACGCAGTATTTT.

This rearrangement joins TRBV9 to TRBJ1-2; perhaps TRBD1 as D (6 bases). Trimming pared 3 bases from V and 8 bases from J, leaving 11 bases between. The CDR3 sequence is 12 residues long. CDR1 is SGDLS, CDR2 YYNGEE, per germline. CDR3 loop: CASSEGETGYTF. The DNA for the CDR3 is TGTGCCAGCAGCGAGGGGGAAACGGGCTACACCTTC.

The V gene is TRBV7-9, the J gene TRBJ1-4; D is uncertain. CDR1 is SEHNR and CDR2 is FQNEAQ in the germline V gene (reference sequence). This CDR3 has 10 residues. V gave up 8 bases and J gave up 7 bases, with 5 bases separating them. The CDR3 nucleotides are TGTGCCAGCGCTGGTGAAAAACTGTTTTTT. This translates into CASAGEKLFF.

This clonotype was seen a handful of times. The chain has TRBV7-9 and TRBJ2-3, with D perhaps matching TRBD1 or TRBD2 (5 bases each). Looked up from germline, CDR1 is SEHNR and CDR2 is FQNEAQ (reference sequence). The CDR3 covers 14 residues. With 8 bases removed from V and 1 base from J, the gap between germline ends came to 13 bases. The CDR3 region is CASRDAGRTDTQYF. The CDR3 DNA follows: TGTGCCAGCCGGGACGCGGGCCGCACAGATACGCAGTATTTT. The full variable domain, completed using reference TRBV7-9 and TRBJ2-3, is DTGVSQNPRHKITKRGQNVTFRCDPISEHNRLYWYRQTLGQGPEFLTYFQNEAQLEKSRLLSDRFSAERPKGSFSTLEIQRTEQGDSAMYLCASRDAGRTDTQYFGPGTRLTVL.

This clonotype was counted many times. The chain links TRBV5-5 to TRBJ2-2; D unclear. The germline V gene encodes CDR1 SGHKS and CDR2 YYEKEE (reference sequence). V was trimmed by 1 base and J by 7 bases, leaving 5 bases between them. There are 12 residues in the CDR3. CDR3 sequence reads: CASSLYIGELFF. The CDR3 DNA reads as TGTGCCAGCAGCTTGTATATCGGGGAGCTGTTTTTT.

This clonotype was counted between two and nine times. V and J are TRBV7-9 and TRBJ2-1, with D possibly TRBD2 on 5 matching bases. The V gene's germline CDR1 is SEHNR and CDR2 FQNEAQ (reference sequence). The V and J ends lost 5 bases and 9 bases respectively, with 23 bases between them. The CDR3 has 16 residues. The CDR3 bases are TGTGCCAGCAGCCCGGCGGTCCGGGGTGGGAATAGTGAGCAGTTCTTC. As protein: CASSPAVRGGNSEQFF.

The chain carries TRBV18 and TRBJ1-1; no firm D call. The CDR3 spans 15 residues. CDR1 and CDR2 from the germline V gene are KGHSH and LQKENI. V was clipped by 2 bases and J by 4 bases, with 14 bases between them. The chain's CDR3 is CASSPERALGTEAFF. The CDR3 coding sequence is TGTGCCAGCTCACCAGAAAGGGCTCTAGGCACTGAAGCTTTCTTT.

The V and J genes are TRBV24-1 and TRBJ1-2; possible D gene TRBD1, 5 bases. CDR3 size: 13 residues. Germline CDR1 reads KGHDR; CDR2 reads SFDVKD. Trimming took 6 bases from V and 2 from J, leaving 9 bases between them. The CDR3 nucleotides read TGTGCCACCAGTCGGGGGACGAACTATGGCTACACCTTC. Its protein is CATSRGTNYGYTF.

CDR3 in DNA: TGTGCCAGCAGCAACAGGGATTACGAGCAGTACTTC. This translates into CASSNRDYEQYF. V usage is TRBV6-2 or TRBV6-3 and J usage is TRBJ2-7; maybe TRBD1 (6 bases). Germline V gene data show CDR1 as MNHEY and CDR2 as SVGEGT. Trimming stripped 6 bases from V and 4 bases from J, with 10 bases between. This CDR3 has 12 amino acids.

This clonotype was counted only a few times. The genes are TRBV11-2 and TRBJ2-7; tentative D call: TRBD2 (6 bases). In germline, CDR1 is SGHAT, CDR2 FQNNGV. The CDR3 is 13 amino acids. The V end lost 5 bases, the J end lost 8 bases, and 16 bases lay between the germline ends. In nucleotides, the CDR3 is TGTGCCAGCAGCGGGAGGACCGGCCGCCAGCAGTACGTC. This codes for CASSGRTGRQQYV.

This clonotype was counted once. This chain links TRBV29-1 with TRBJ2-7; D remains unclear. V dropped 1 base and J dropped 4 bases, with 5 bases sitting between them. This CDR3 is built from 11 residues. Looked up from germline, CDR1 is SQVTM and CDR2 is ANQGSEA. In DNA form, the CDR3 reads TGCAGCGTTGAAGGCCAGTACGAGCAGTACTTC. Translated: CSVEGQYEQYF.

The J gene is TRBJ2-3, the V gene TRBV20-1; the match to TRBD2 covers 9 bases. The CDR3 consists of 14 residues. Trimming at V came to 1 base and at J to 1 base, leaving 0 bases not matched to a gene. CDR1 is DFQATT, CDR2 SNEGSKA, per germline (reference sequence). The CDR3 DNA follows: TGCAGTGCTAGAGGGACTAGCGGCACAGATACGCAGTATTTT. Amino acid sequence: CSARGTSGTDTQYF.

A few counts support this clonotype. The chain is built from TRBV6-2 or TRBV6-3 and TRBJ2-3, with a weak D call TRBD2 (5 bases). Trimming stripped 2 bases from V and 3 bases from J, with 18 bases between. The germline CDR1 and CDR2 sequences are MNHEY and SVGEGT. This CDR3 has 17 amino acids. Here the CDR3 reads CASSYRAKGSGTDTQYF. In DNA, the CDR3 is TGTGCCAGCAGTTACAGGGCAAAGGGAAGCGGAACAGATACGCAGTATTTT.

This chain uses TRBV7-9 with TRBJ2-2; tentatively, D is TRBD1 (6 bases). CDR1 and CDR2 from the germline V gene are SEHNR and FQNEAQ (reference sequence). The CDR3 spans 16 residues. Trimming took off 5 bases at V and 6 bases at J, with 19 bases between the two ends. The CDR3 reads CASSPGAWGSAGELFF. Here the CDR3 DNA reads TGTGCCAGCAGCCCAGGGGCCTGGGGCTCAGCCGGGGAGCTGTTTTTT.

This clonotype appeared a few times. V usage is TRBV6-5 and J usage is TRBJ2-6; D call uncertain. The germline V and J ends were trimmed by 2 bases and 2 bases, with 10 bases remaining between them. CDR1 and CDR2 (germline): MNHEY, SVGAGI. This CDR3 has 16 amino acids. For the CDR3, the DNA is TGTGCCAGCAGTTACCGACCTTCTGCTGGGGCCAACGTCCTGACTTTC. Translation: CASSYRPSAGANVLTF.

This chain uses TRBV30 with TRBJ1-6, with no clear D. Trimming took off 0 bases at V and 7 bases at J, with 7 bases between the two ends. The CDR3 has 13 amino acids. Germline CDR1 GTSNPN, CDR2 SVGIG (reference sequence). CDR3 amino acids: CAWSVRGNSPLHF. CDR3 in DNA: TGTGCCTGGAGTGTACGCGGGAATTCACCCCTCCACTTT.

The chain recombines TRBV5-1 with TRBJ1-4, with D possibly matching TRBD1 (5 bases). Trimming left V 4 bases short and J 7 bases short, with 20 bases between. This CDR3 is 16 amino acids long. CDR1 and CDR2 from the germline V gene are SGHRS and YFSETQ. This CDR3 reads CASSPNLQAESEKLFF. The CDR3 region has the DNA TGCGCCAGCAGCCCCAACCTACAGGCCGAGAGTGAAAAACTGTTTTTT.

This clonotype showed up just a few times. The chain uses TRBV6-5 and TRBJ2-7, with 9 bases lining up with TRBD1. The junction had 0 bases not matched to a gene; V was cut back by 0 bases and J by 3 bases. The CDR3 runs 14 residues. The germline CDR1 and CDR2 sequences are MNHEY and SVGAGI. Here the CDR3 reads CASSYSGQGYEQYV. CDR3 coding DNA: TGTGCCAGCAGTTACTCGGGACAGGGCTACGAGCAGTACGTC.

This clonotype was seen only a few times. The chain employs TRBV11-3 and TRBJ2-2; weak D call: TRBD2 (7 bases). The germline gives CDR1 SGHNT, CDR2 YENEEA. The CDR3 runs to 15 residues. Trimming left V 5 bases short and J 7 bases short, with 17 bases between. Written as DNA, the CDR3 is TGTGCCAGCAGCCCGAAGGGGGGGTTTGGCGGGGAGCTGTTTTTT. Translating gives CASSPKGGFGGELFF.

The chain employs TRBV7-2 and TRBJ2-1; 8 bases map to TRBD1. CDR3 length equals 16 residues. The germline V gene has CDR1 SGHTA and CDR2 FQGNSA. V lost 5 bases to trimming and J lost 4 bases; unmatched junction nucleotides: 10. In nucleotides, the CDR3 is TGTGCCAGCAGCCGATCCGGGACAGGACTTTACAATGAGCAGTTCTTC. This gives the protein CASSRSGTGLYNEQFF. The full variable domain, completed using reference TRBV7-2 and TRBJ2-1, is GAGVSQSPSNKVTEKGKDVELRCDPISGHTALYWYRQSLGQGLEFLIYFQGNSAPDKSGLPSDRFSAERTGGSVSTLTIQRTQQEDSAVYLCASSRSGTGLYNEQFFGPGTRLTVL.

This clonotype was counted only a few times. This chain links TRBV6-2 or TRBV6-3 with TRBJ2-5; D is ambiguous. This CDR3 has 12 residues. The V end was cut by 7 bases, the J end by 5 bases, with 11 bases between. The germline V gene encodes CDR1 MNHEY and CDR2 SVGEGT. The CDR3 coding sequence is TGTGCCAGCACAAATCATCGGGAGACCCAGTACTTC. Translated: CASTNHRETQYF.

This clonotype was observed many times. The chain joins TRBV7-2 to TRBJ2-7; the D gene is possibly TRBD1 (6 bases). This CDR3 has 14 residues. Trimming removed 3 bases from V and 2 bases from J, with 11 bases in between. Germline-derived CDR1 and CDR2 are SGHTA and FQGNSA. CDR3 nucleotide sequence: TGTGCCAGCAGCTTGGGGACAAAAACCTACGAGCAGTACTTC. Protein product: CASSLGTKTYEQYF. The entire variable domain, with the rest obtained from reference TRBV7-2 and TRBJ2-7, is as follows: GAGVSQSPSNKVTEKGKDVELRCDPISGHTALYWYRQSLGQGLEFLIYFQGNSAPDKSGLPSDRFSAERTGGSVSTLTIQRTQQEDSAVYLCASSLGTKTYEQYFGPGTRLTVT.

At least ten counts were recorded for this clonotype. V gene TRBV20-1 combines with J gene TRBJ2-1, with a tentative D call TRBD1 (5 bases). The CDR3 totals 12 residues. Trimming pared 1 base from V and 5 bases from J, leaving 6 bases between. CDR1 and CDR2 (germline): DFQATT, SNEGSKA (reference sequence). The CDR3 nucleotides read TGCAGTGCTAGAGCCAGGGACAATGAGCAGTTCTTC. This gives the protein CSARARDNEQFF.

The chain is built from TRBV10-3 and TRBJ2-7; unclear D gene. Germline CDR1 and CDR2: ENHRY and SYGVKD. The CDR3 is 13 amino acids. V shed 9 bases and J shed 2 bases, with 14 bases lying between them. CDR3 residues: CAIRDPGPYEQYF. CDR3 DNA: TGTGCCATAAGGGATCCGGGCCCCTACGAGCAGTACTTC.

V is TRBV5-1 and J is TRBJ1-1; 9 bases are shared with TRBD1. Germline V gene data show CDR1 as SGHRS and CDR2 as YFSETQ. The CDR3 totals 14 residues. V was clipped by 6 bases and J by 7 bases; unmatched bases: 10. The CDR3 region is CASTEQGARGEAFF. DNA for the CDR3: TGCGCCAGCACCGAACAGGGGGCGCGAGGTGAAGCTTTCTTT.

V is TRBV20-1 and J is TRBJ1-2; tentatively, D is TRBD1 (5 bases). The V gene's germline CDR1 is DFQATT and CDR2 SNEGSKA (reference sequence). Between the trimmed V and J ends, which lost 3 bases and 3 bases, there was a span of 17 bases. The CDR3 runs to 15 residues. The DNA for the CDR3 is TGCAGTGCTAGCCCCGACCCGCAGGGAGACTATGGCTACACCTTC. It yields the protein CSASPDPQGDYGYTF.

This chain connects TRBV4-1 to TRBJ2-1, with 10 bases matching TRBD1. Germline V gene data show CDR1 as MGHRA and CDR2 as YSYEKL. This CDR3 contains 20 residues. J was trimmed by 0 bases and V by 2 bases; bases with no gene match: 13. CDR3 nucleotide sequence: TGCGCCAGCAGCCAACGGGGTGGGGACAGGGGAGGAAGCTCCTACAATGAGCAGTTCTTC. Protein sequence: CASSQRGGDRGGSSYNEQFF.